Shown below are 32 T cell receptor beta chains from a single sample sequenced in a study of cytotoxic CD8 clonotypes in ibrutinib-treated CLL. Generated by immunoSEQ multiplex PCR, the TCRdb table keeps only in-frame clones and is missing some. The data show some 84,000 clones, around 83% seen once. Source: PBMCs, taken before ibrutinib treatment. The receptors originated from a human donor with chronic lymphocytic leukemia.

The chain employs TRBV9 and TRBJ1-2; D perhaps matches TRBD1 (6 bases). Germline assignment: CDR1 SGDLS and CDR2 YYNGEE. The CDR3 sequence is 15 residues long. The V end lost 2 bases, the J end lost 3 bases, and 14 bases lay between the germline ends. CDR3 sequence (DNA): TGTGCCAGCAGCGTTACACCGGGACACCACTATGGCTACACCTTC. Its protein is CASSVTPGHHYGYTF.

The chain joins TRBV5-1 to TRBJ2-7; D not resolved. In germline, CDR1 is SGHRS, CDR2 YFSETQ. The CDR3 contains 14 residues. The V end lost 0 bases, the J end lost 5 bases, and 12 bases lay between the germline ends. CDR3 nucleotide sequence: TGCGCCAGCAGCTTGGACGGCCGGGTGAACGAGCAGTACTTC. This gives the protein CASSLDGRVNEQYF.

This clone was detected only once. The J gene is TRBJ2-1, the V gene TRBV4-1, with 7 bases fitting TRBD2. Trimming cost V 0 bases and J 7 bases; bases outside gene matches: 18. CDR1 is MGHRA, CDR2 YSYEKL, per germline. The CDR3 contains 19 residues. The CDR3 spells CASSQEGGSGWPPGNEQFF. In DNA, the CDR3 is TGCGCCAGCAGCCAAGAGGGGGGGTCTGGGTGGCCCCCAGGGAATGAGCAGTTCTTC.

This clone was seen just once. The chain combines TRBV15 with TRBJ1-3, with D possibly TRBD1 on 5 matching bases. CDR1 is LNHNV, CDR2 YYDKDF, per germline (reference sequence). The CDR3 consists of 18 residues. Trimming took off 0 bases at V and 4 bases at J, with 19 bases between the two ends. The CDR3 here is CATSRDLGVAAKGNTIYF. Here the CDR3 DNA reads TGTGCCACCAGCAGAGATTTGGGGGTGGCGGCGAAGGGAAACACCATATATTTT.

V gene TRBV5-6 combines with J gene TRBJ1-1; D not certain. The V and J ends lost 1 base and 6 bases respectively, with 16 bases between them. Germline V gene data show CDR1 as SGHDT and CDR2 as YYEEEE. The CDR3 extends over 15 amino acids. CDR3 amino acids: CASSLTGPGVSEAFF. In nucleotides, the CDR3 is TGTGCCAGCAGCTTGACTGGCCCGGGAGTCTCTGAAGCTTTCTTT.

This chain uses TRBV4-1 with TRBJ1-1; TRBD1 matches at 8 bases. The length of the CDR3 is 18 residues. CDR1 is MGHRA and CDR2 is YSYEKL in the germline V gene. V lost 4 bases and J lost 5; bases outside the gene matches: 18. CDR3 bases: TGCGCCAGCAGCCTAACGATGACAGGGGCAGTTCGTAGGACTGAAGCTTTCTTT. It specifies CASSLTMTGAVRRTEAFF.

The rearrangement links TRBV6-5 to TRBJ1-1, with D unclear. Looked up from germline, CDR1 is MNHEY and CDR2 is SVGAGI. This CDR3 comprises 13 residues. V was trimmed by 11 bases and J by 4 bases, leaving 17 bases between them. This CDR3 is CAARDRAGTEAFF. CDR3 coding DNA: TGTGCCGCCCGGGATCGAGCCGGCACTGAAGCTTTCTTT.

V usage is TRBV6-6 and J usage is TRBJ1-4, with TRBD1 as a possible D gene (5 bases). CDR1 and CDR2 (germline): MNHNY, SVGAGI (reference sequence). With 7 bases removed from V and 1 base from J, the gap between germline ends came to 10 bases. The CDR3 is 14 residues long. This CDR3 reads CASTLGETNEKLFF. The DNA of the CDR3 is TGTGCCAGCACCCTGGGGGAAACTAATGAAAAACTGTTTTTT.

The table lists this clone with many counts. The chain joins TRBV10-3 to TRBJ1-5; D perhaps matches TRBD1 (6 bases). The CDR3 is 14 residues long. Trimming shortened V by 11 bases and J by 4 bases, and 18 bases separated the two germline ends. Germline V gene sequence: CDR1 ENHRY, CDR2 SYGVKD. In nucleotides, the CDR3 is TGTGCCGTGTCGACAGGCGACACGAATCAGCCCCAGCATTTT. Its translation: CAVSTGDTNQPQHF.

This sequence joins TRBV7-3 and TRBJ2-3; D ambiguous. CDR1 SGHTA and CDR2 FQGTGA come from the germline V gene. V lost 2 bases, J lost 0 bases, and 9 bases lay in between. This CDR3 has 15 residues. DNA of the CDR3: TGTGCCAGCAGCTTAGGGGTGGGTAGCACAGATACGCAGTATTTT. Translated, it gives CASSLGVGSTDTQYF.

This chain connects TRBV2 to TRBJ2-7; the match to TRBD1 covers 10 bases. V lost 8 bases and J lost 4; bases outside the gene matches: 8. This CDR3 contains 14 residues. Germline V gives CDR1 SNHLY, CDR2 FYNNEI. The DNA for the CDR3 is TGTGCCAGCGCTAGACAGGGGGCAGTATACGAGCAGTACTTC. Its protein product is CASARQGAVYEQYF.

This clone was recorded once. The V gene is TRBV19, the J gene TRBJ1-2, with D maybe TRBD1 (6 bases). Germline V lookup: CDR1 LNHDA, CDR2 SQIVND (reference sequence). This CDR3 has 14 residues. The CDR3 loop reads CASRGAGANYGYTF. CDR3 bases: TGTGCATCGCGGGGGGCAGGAGCTAACTATGGCTACACCTTC. The full variable domain, rest sourced from reference TRBV19 and TRBJ1-2, is DGGITQSPKYLFRKEGQNVTLSCEQNLNHDAMYWYRQDPGQGLRLIYYSQIVNDFQKGDIAEGYSVSREKKESFPLTVTSAQKNPTAFYLCASRGAGANYGYTFGSGTRLTVV.

DNA for the CDR3: TGTGCCAGCAGCGTTAACAGTCCCGAGCAGTTCTTC. It is translated as CASSVNSPEQFF. The gene calls are TRBV11-3 and TRBJ2-1; D call uncertain. Germline CDR1 reads SGHNT; CDR2 reads YENEEA. This CDR3 has 12 residues. Trimming took 5 bases from V and 10 from J, leaving 12 bases between them.

This clone was observed a handful of times. The chain links TRBV4-2 to TRBJ1-5, with a tentative D call TRBD1 (6 bases). In germline, CDR1 is LGHNA, CDR2 YNFKEQ. V gave up 0 bases and J gave up 1 base, with 16 bases separating them. The CDR3 runs 18 residues. CDR3 DNA: TGTGCCAGCAGCCAAGATGCCCCAAGACAGGACAGCAATCAGCCCCAGCATTTT. Protein: CASSQDAPRQDSNQPQHF.

The rearrangement links TRBV30 to TRBJ2-1; D might be TRBD2 (6 bases). This CDR3 is 16 amino acids long. Germline values: CDR1 GTSNPN, CDR2 SVGIG (reference sequence). The V end lost 0 bases, the J end lost 3 bases, and 15 bases lay between the germline ends. The CDR3 bases are TGTGCCTGGAGTGTAAGAGGGATTAGCGGCTACAATGAGCAGTTCTTC. Residues: CAWSVRGISGYNEQFF.

The chain recombines TRBV18 with TRBJ1-5, with D perhaps matching TRBD1 (6 bases). V gave up 2 bases and J gave up 6 bases, with 11 bases separating them. CDR1 is KGHSH, CDR2 LQKENI, per germline. The CDR3 sequence is 14 residues long. CDR3 loop: CASSPDRNGQPQHF. As DNA, the CDR3 is TGTGCCAGCTCACCAGACAGGAACGGTCAGCCCCAGCATTTT.

V and J are TRBV5-4 and TRBJ2-3; 9 bases fit TRBD2. Germline V gives CDR1 SGHNT, CDR2 YYREEE (reference sequence). This CDR3 has 18 amino acids. V trimming: 5 bases; J trimming: 2 bases; junction bases outside the gene matches: 15. The CDR3, as DNA: TGTGCCAGCAGGTCAATCTCCGTGGCTAGCGGGATCACAGATACGCAGTATTTT. It yields the protein CASRSISVASGITDTQYF.

The table lists this clone with a few counts. The chain uses TRBV29-1 and TRBJ1-1; 7 bases are shared with TRBD1. Unmatched junction bases numbered 9, after V lost 5 bases and J lost 0 bases. This CDR3 is 15 amino acids long. Germline V gives CDR1 SQVTM, CDR2 ANQGSEA. The CDR3 DNA is TGCAGCGTTCGACAGGGTCGGGGGTTGAACACTGAAGCTTTCTTT. Protein product: CSVRQGRGLNTEAFF. The full variable domain, with the rest looked up from reference TRBV29-1 and TRBJ1-1, is SAVISQKPSRDICQRGTSLTIQCQVDSQVTMMFWYRQQPGQSLTLIATANQGSEATYESGFVIDKFPISRPNLTFSTLTVSNMSPEDSSIYLCSVRQGRGLNTEAFFGQGTRLTVV.

The chain uses TRBV5-6 and TRBJ2-7; the D gene is possibly TRBD2 (6 bases). CDR1 and CDR2 from the germline V gene are SGHDT and YYEEEE. Deletions cut 4 bases from V and 0 bases from J, with 20 bases between. The CDR3 loop spans 17 amino acids. Written as DNA, the CDR3 is TGTGCCAGCAGCCCCGGAGGTAGCGGAATCAGCTCCTACGAGCAGTACTTC. This gives the protein CASSPGGSGISSYEQYF.

The chain has TRBV23-1 and TRBJ1-5; no firm D call. TRBV23-1 belongs to the ORF category, with a function that is uncertain. V was cut by 0 bases and J by 0 bases, with 24 bases left in between. The CDR3 is made up of 21 amino acids. CDR3 sequence (DNA): TGCGCCAGCAGTCAATCGGATCCGACTACCACTTCAAACAATAGCAATCAGCCCCAGCATTTT. Encoded protein: CASSQSDPTTTSNNSNQPQHF.

This clone is judged medium-sized. This chain links TRBV7-9 with TRBJ2-1, with 14 bases aligning to TRBD2. Germline values: CDR1 SEHNR, CDR2 FQNEAQ (reference sequence). The junction had 8 bases not matched to a gene; V was cut back by 4 bases and J by 6 bases. This CDR3 is 17 amino acids long. CDR3 amino acids: CASSSPRLAGGPNEQFF. CDR3 bases: TGTGCCAGCAGCTCCCCCCGACTAGCGGGAGGGCCCAATGAGCAGTTCTTC.

The chain employs TRBV15 and TRBJ2-7, with 8 positions matching TRBD2. V gave up 5 bases and J gave up 2 bases; unmatched junction bases: 11. The CDR3 has 16 residues. CDR1 LNHNV and CDR2 YYDKDF come from the germline V gene (reference sequence). The CDR3 DNA reads TGTGCCACCAGCCCAGAACCGGGACTAGGGGCCTACGAGCAGTACTTC. Its translation: CATSPEPGLGAYEQYF.

The V call is TRBV7-6, the J call TRBJ2-7, with TRBD1 identical over 8 bases. Germline V CDR1 and CDR2: SGHVS, FNYEAQ. Trimming removed 5 bases from V and 3 bases from J; junction bases left unmatched: 12. This CDR3 has 16 residues. This chain's CDR3 is CASSKLAGTGSYEQYF. CDR3 nucleotides: TGTGCCAGCAGCAAACTAGCCGGGACAGGCAGCTACGAGCAGTACTTC.

The chain couples TRBV7-2 to TRBJ1-4; 9 nucleotides align to TRBD1. J lost 7 bases, V lost 6 bases, and 9 bases had no gene match. Looked up from germline, CDR1 is SGHTA and CDR2 is FQGNSA. The CDR3 extends over 15 amino acids. The DNA of the CDR3 is TGTGCCAGCAGAACAGACAGGGGGGTTACTGAAAAACTGTTTTTT. Translating gives CASRTDRGVTEKLFF.

As for this clone: Germline and junction disagree at one end, which may indicate a read error. The chain joins TRBV7-7 to TRBJ2-1; D is possibly TRBD2 (5 bases). Germline V gene lookup returns CDR1 SSHAT and CDR2 FNYEAQ (reference sequence). The CDR3 sequence is 17 residues long. The CDR3 loop reads CASSSQGSGSSYNEQFF. CDR3 sequence (DNA): TGTGCTAGCAGCTCCCAAGGGAGCGGCAGCTCCTACAATGAGCAGTTCTTC.

In this sample, this clone turned up once. The chain joins TRBV6-5 to TRBJ2-7, with TRBD2 as a possible D gene (5 bases). Germline CDR1 is MNHEY and CDR2 is SVGAGI. The germline V and J ends were trimmed by 2 bases and 10 bases, with 18 bases remaining between them. The CDR3 has 14 residues. CDR3 loop: CASSYPQRGGQQYF. The CDR3 region has the DNA TGTGCCAGCAGTTACCCCCAACGAGGCGGGCAACAGTACTTC.

This chain links TRBV18 with TRBJ1-2, with D tentatively TRBD1 (6 bases). This CDR3 spans 14 amino acids. Trimming stripped 5 bases from V and 1 base from J, with 11 bases between. CDR1 and CDR2 (germline): KGHSH, LQKENI. CDR3: CASSVGQRNYGYTF. CDR3 nucleotides: TGTGCCAGCTCAGTCGGACAGCGTAACTATGGCTACACCTTC.

This chain connects TRBV27 to TRBJ2-7, with 8 bases lining up with TRBD2. Trimming took 6 bases from V and 7 from J; bases not matched to a gene: 14. The V gene's germline CDR1 is MNHEY and CDR2 SMNVEV (reference sequence). The CDR3 has 15 amino acids. This CDR3 is CASSRQAAGVGEQYF. The CDR3 bases are TGTGCCAGCAGCCGACAGGCAGCGGGAGTTGGTGAGCAGTACTTC.

The rearrangement uses TRBV19 and TRBJ2-7, with TRBD2 matching over 11 bases. V gave up 8 bases and J gave up 3 bases; unmatched junction bases: 6. Germline V CDR1 and CDR2: LNHDA, SQIVND (reference sequence). The CDR3 is made up of 14 amino acids. The CDR3 is CASLHGLAGYEQYF. The CDR3 DNA reads TGTGCCAGTTTACACGGACTAGCGGGCTACGAGCAGTACTTC.

A single count supports this clone. The chain carries TRBV29-1 and TRBJ1-1, with TRBD1 matching over 7 bases. V shed 2 bases and J 1 base; nucleotides not matched to a gene: 7. This CDR3 is 15 amino acids long. Germline CDR1 SQVTM, CDR2 ANQGSEA. CDR3 protein: CSVEIQGKTNTEAFF. CDR3 coding DNA: TGCAGCGTTGAAATACAGGGGAAGACGAACACTGAAGCTTTCTTT.

The rearrangement links TRBV7-9 to TRBJ2-1; TRBD2 matches at 7 bases. J gave up 6 bases and V 6 bases, and 11 bases lay outside the gene matches. The CDR3 consists of 15 residues. The V gene's germline CDR1 is SEHNR and CDR2 FQNEAQ (reference sequence). CDR3 coding DNA: TGTGCCAGCAGGCTAGCGGAAGCGGATTTCAATGAGCAGTTCTTC. Protein product: CASRLAEADFNEQFF.

The DNA of the CDR3 is TGTGCCAGCACATTTCCCTACGAGCAGTACTTC. As protein: CASTFPYEQYF. The chain combines TRBV21-1 with TRBJ2-7; TRBD1, as called in the table, went unchecked against the DNA. TRBV21-1 is designated a pseudogene. CDR3 length equals 11 residues.